A selection of T cell receptor beta chains follows, all from one sample in a study of cytomegalovirus exposure and HLA in healthy donors. Clones were sequenced by immunoSEQ multiplex PCR, and TCRdb holds only the in-frame ones, with some missing. The sample lists around 260,000 clones; 90% were seen once. The sample consisted of PBMCs. The receptors stem from a woman in her 30s in good health and CMV-seronegative. Both conserved end residues are part of each CDR3. D genes are given only for firm matches. Clone size is shown for a subset of rows, as once, few, many or a class of expanded clone.

NA	TRBV9	NA	TRBJ2-1	CASSPEGTEQFF	TGTGCCAGCAGTCCAGAGGGGACTGAGCAGTTCTTC
TRBD1	TRBV9	NA	TRBJ2-3	CASSEKDRYTDTQYF	TGTGCCAGCAGCGAGAAGGACAGGTACACAGATACGCAGTATTTT
TRBD2	TRBV5-1	NA	TRBJ2-2	CASSLVAGVRTGELFF	TGCGCCAGCAGCTTGGTTGCGGGAGTTCGCACCGGGGAGCTGTTTTTT
NA	TRBV19	NA	TRBJ2-3	CASSSWVEGTDTQYF	TGTGCCAGTAGTTCATGGGTCGAGGGCACAGATACGCAGTATTTT
TRBD1	TRBV6-6	once	TRBJ2-3	CASSYDDRGLKDTQYF	TGTGCCAGCAGTTACGATGACAGGGGGCTGAAAGATACGCAGTATTTT
NA	TRBV5-6	NA	TRBJ2-3	CASSQGGVLTDTQYF	TGTGCCAGCAGCCAGGGGGGCGTTCTCACAGATACGCAGTATTTT
NA	TRBV28	NA	TRBJ2-3	CASRMGESTDTQYF	TGTGCCAGCAGAATGGGGGAGTCCACAGATACGCAGTATTTT
NA	TRBV6-4	many	TRBJ2-3	CASSDSGSTTDTQYF	TGTGCCAGCAGTGACTCCGGCAGCACCACAGATACGCAGTATTTT
NA	TRBV27	NA	TRBJ2-1	CASSLSQPYNEQFF	TGTGCCAGCAGCTTATCTCAACCCTACAATGAGCAGTTCTTC
NA	TRBV9	NA	TRBJ1-2	CASSVEPRAFTGSHGYTF	TGTGCCAGCAGCGTAGAGCCCAGGGCCTTCACAGGTAGCCATGGCTACACCTTC
NA	TRBV7-2	NA	TRBJ2-7	CASSRRASGNYEQYF	TGTGCCAGCAGCCGACGGGCTTCGGGCAACTACGAGCAGTACTTC
NA	TRBV5-1	NA	TRBJ2-1	CASSLASGALSHEQFF	TGCGCCAGCAGCTTGGCCTCGGGAGCACTCTCCCATGAGCAGTTCTTC
TRBD1	TRBV5-1	NA	TRBJ1-1	CASSLGGQRDTEAFF	TGCGCCAGCAGCTTGGGGGGACAGAGGGACACTGAAGCTTTCTTT
TRBD2	TRBV27	NA	TRBJ2-3	CASSPGLATGDTQYF	TGTGCCAGCAGTCCAGGACTAGCCACTGGAGATACGCAGTATTTT
TRBD2	TRBV4-3	NA	TRBJ2-7	CASSQAGGDYEQYF	TGCGCCAGCAGCCAAGCGGGGGGGGACTACGAGCAGTACTTC
NA	TRBV27	NA	TRBJ2-7	CASRAGTALKEQYF	TGTGCCAGCAGGGCCGGGACGGCCCTTAAGGAGCAGTACTTC
TRBD1	TRBV7-9	NA	TRBJ2-7	CASSTGQGAGEQYF	TGTGCCAGCAGCACTGGACAGGGGGCGGGCGAGCAGTACTTC
NA	TRBV10-3	NA	TRBJ2-5	CAISEALADQETQYF	TGTGCCATCAGTGAGGCTTTAGCGGACCAAGAGACCCAGTACTTC
NA	TRBV10-3	NA	TRBJ1-3	CAISEDLGGNTIYF	TGTGCCATCAGTGAGGACTTGGGCGGAAACACCATATATTTT
NA	TRBV27	NA	TRBJ2-6	CASSYLGLRPGLAGANVLTF	TGTGCCAGCAGTTACCTCGGACTGCGTCCTGGGTTAGCTGGGGCCAACGTCCTGACTTTC
TRBD1	TRBV20-1	once	TRBJ1-4	CSAPGGEKLFF	TGCAGTGCCCCAGGGGGTGAAAAACTGTTTTTT
NA	TRBV15	NA	TRBJ1-5	CATSSGRDQPQHF	TGTGCCACCAGCAGCGGGCGGGATCAGCCCCAGCATTTT
TRBD2	TRBV29-1	NA	TRBJ2-7	CSVDPAGGAEQYF	TGCAGCGTTGATCCAGCGGGAGGAGCCGAGCAGTACTTC
NA	TRBV25-1	NA	TRBJ1-2	CASIPTGHLFGYTF	TGTGCCAGCATCCCTACCGGGCATCTGTTCGGCTACACCTTC
TRBD1	TRBV30	NA	TRBJ1-5	CAWRHRGPSNQPQHF	TGTGCCTGGAGGCACAGGGGCCCGAGCAATCAGCCCCAGCATTTT
TRBD2	TRBV29-1	NA	TRBJ2-7	CSVILVAGGAYEQYF	TGCAGCGTCATTCTGGTAGCGGGAGGGGCCTACGAGCAGTACTTC